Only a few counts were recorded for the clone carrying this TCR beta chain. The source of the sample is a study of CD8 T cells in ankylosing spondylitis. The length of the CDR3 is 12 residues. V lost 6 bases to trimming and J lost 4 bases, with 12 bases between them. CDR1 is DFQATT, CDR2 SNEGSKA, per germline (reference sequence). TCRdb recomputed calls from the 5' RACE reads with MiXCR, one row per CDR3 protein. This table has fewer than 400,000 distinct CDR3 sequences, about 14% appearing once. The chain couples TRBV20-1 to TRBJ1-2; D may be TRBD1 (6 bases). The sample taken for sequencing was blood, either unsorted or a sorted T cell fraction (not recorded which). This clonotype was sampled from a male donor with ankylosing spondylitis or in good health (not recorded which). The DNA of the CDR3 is TGCAGTGCGGGAAGGGGGTCCTATGGCTACACCTTC. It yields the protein CSAGRGSYGYTF.